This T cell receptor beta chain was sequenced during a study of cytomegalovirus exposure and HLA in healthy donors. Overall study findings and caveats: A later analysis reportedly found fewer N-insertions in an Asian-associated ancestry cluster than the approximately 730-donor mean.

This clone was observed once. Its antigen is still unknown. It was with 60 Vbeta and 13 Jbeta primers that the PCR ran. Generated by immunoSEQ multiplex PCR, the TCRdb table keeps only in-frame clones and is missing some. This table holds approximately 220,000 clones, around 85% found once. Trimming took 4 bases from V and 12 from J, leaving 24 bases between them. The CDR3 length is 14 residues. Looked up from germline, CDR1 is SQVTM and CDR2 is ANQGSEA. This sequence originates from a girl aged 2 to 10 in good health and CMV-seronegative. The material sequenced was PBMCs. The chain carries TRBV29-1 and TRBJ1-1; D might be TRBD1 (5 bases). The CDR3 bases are TGCAGCGTTGGATCAGGGTTCCCCTCTCGCATGTCTTTCTTT. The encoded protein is CSVGSGFPSRMSFF.